These 15 T cell receptor beta chains came from one sample sequenced in a study of T cells in Graves' hyperthyroidism and ophthalmopathy. Using RNA transcripts as the source, TCR beta CDR3 regions were amplified. The primer set for the first-round RT-PCR of the TCR CDR3 was HTBI. TCRdb passed the multiplex PCR reads through MiXCR, listing each CDR3 protein once. This table has roughly 500,000 distinct CDR3 sequences, under 60% appearing once. Source material: peripheral blood or thyroid tissue (not recorded which). The receptors were gathered from an adult woman with Graves' disease, either hyperthyroidism or ophthalmopathy (not recorded which).

The chain carries TRBV7-2 and TRBJ2-7; TRBD1 might be the D (5 bases). This CDR3 is built from 16 residues. Trimming removed 6 bases from V and 3 bases from J, with 21 bases in between. Germline loops: CDR1 SGHTA, CDR2 FQGNSA. The CDR3 DNA is TGTGCCAGCAGTCCTGACAGCCGGACCGAGAACTACGAGCAGTACTTC. Its protein is CASSPDSRTENYEQYF.

A few counts support this clonotype. The chain has TRBV19 and TRBJ1-3; 10 bases line up with TRBD1. CDR1 and CDR2 from the germline V gene are LNHDA and SQIVND (reference sequence). This CDR3 comprises 17 residues. V trimming: 4 bases; J trimming: 0 bases; junction bases outside the gene matches: 6. The CDR3 sequence: CASSTTGGESSGNTIYF. CDR3 DNA: TGTGCCAGTAGTACGACAGGGGGCGAGAGCTCTGGAAACACCATATATTTT.

As regards this clonotype: A junction end diverges from the germline sequence, so it may reflect a read error. This chain links TRBV2 with TRBJ1-1; D might be TRBD1 (6 bases). There are 16 residues in the CDR3. Germline values: CDR1 SNHLY, CDR2 FYNNEI. The CDR3 bases are TGTGCCAGCAGTTTATCAAGTTTTCGCAGGGACACTGAAGCTCTCTTT. It specifies CASSLSSFRRDTEALF.

This clonotype has only a few counts. The chain employs TRBV3-1 and TRBJ1-4; D is unresolved. Germline loops: CDR1 LGHDT, CDR2 YNNKEL (reference sequence). Between the trimmed V and J ends, which lost 1 base and 5 bases, there was a span of 11 bases. The CDR3 loop spans 15 amino acids. For the CDR3, the DNA is TGTGCCAGCAGCCAAGGGGCGGCGGAGAATGAAAAACTGTTTTTT. Translated: CASSQGAAENEKLFF.

The J gene is TRBJ1-2, the V gene TRBV20-1; D might be TRBD1 (6 bases). Trimming took 6 bases from V and 6 from J, leaving 23 bases between them. This CDR3 has 15 residues. Germline V gene sequence: CDR1 DFQATT, CDR2 SNEGSKA (reference sequence). Here the CDR3 reads CSARSPSTGRDGYTF. The CDR3, as DNA: TGCAGTGCCAGAAGTCCCAGTACAGGGAGGGATGGCTACACCTTC.

The J gene is TRBJ1-1, the V gene TRBV11-2; no definite D call. Between the trimmed V and J ends, which lost 1 base and 1 base, there was a span of 13 bases. The length of the CDR3 is 16 residues. Germline V gene data show CDR1 as SGHAT and CDR2 as FQNNGV. The CDR3 loop is CASSLALRTPNTEAFF. CDR3 bases: TGTGCCAGCAGCTTAGCCCTGAGGACCCCGAACACTGAAGCTTTCTTT.

This clonotype was counted a few times. The rearrangement uses TRBV20-1 and TRBJ2-3; perhaps TRBD2 as D (5 bases). The CDR3 loop spans 14 amino acids. V lost 5 bases, J lost 1 base, and 13 bases lay in between. Per germline, CDR1 DFQATT and CDR2 SNEGSKA (reference sequence). The CDR3 reads CSAPLDWGTDTQYF. CDR3 DNA: TGCAGTGCTCCGTTGGACTGGGGCACAGATACGCAGTATTTT.

This clonotype has only a few counts. This chain links TRBV28 with TRBJ2-2, with 10 bases lining up with TRBD2. Trimming cost V 6 bases and J 5 bases; bases outside gene matches: 9. This CDR3 contains 16 residues. Germline V gives CDR1 MDHEN, CDR2 SYDVKM. The CDR3 loop is CASSLSSGSRTGELFF. In nucleotides, the CDR3 is TGTGCCAGCAGCCTCTCTAGCGGGAGTCGAACCGGGGAGCTGTTTTTT.

This chain joins TRBV20-1 and TRBJ2-1, with TRBD2 as a possible D gene (5 bases). The CDR3 loop spans 15 amino acids. Trimming left V 6 bases short and J 0 bases short, with 15 bases between. Germline CDR1 DFQATT, CDR2 SNEGSKA (reference sequence). CDR3 residues: CSAELALSSYNEQFF. DNA for the CDR3: TGCAGTGCCGAATTAGCGTTAAGCTCCTACAATGAGCAGTTCTTC.

Comment on this clonotype: An end of the junction differs from the germline gene, which may be a read error. The chain employs TRBV2 and TRBJ1-1, with D possibly being TRBD1 (5 bases). There are 15 residues in the CDR3. Germline CDR1 and CDR2: SNHLY and FYNNEI. CDR3 protein: CACSAYDSLNTEAFF. The CDR3 region has the DNA TGTGCCTGCAGTGCTTATGACAGCTTGAACACTGAAGCTTTCTTT.

In this sample, this clonotype turned up many times. This chain joins TRBV7-9 and TRBJ2-5; no clear D gene. The CDR3 totals 10 residues. In germline, CDR1 is SEHNR, CDR2 FQNEAQ (reference sequence). Trimming left V 8 bases short and J 3 bases short, with 4 bases between. CDR3 protein: CASGEETQYF. The CDR3 DNA reads TGTGCCAGCGGCGAAGAGACCCAGTACTTC.

The gene calls are TRBV15 and TRBJ2-7; the D is unclear. Germline V gene lookup returns CDR1 LNHNV and CDR2 YYDKDF (reference sequence). V lost 1 base to trimming and J lost 0 bases, with 7 bases between them. The CDR3 extends over 14 amino acids. The CDR3 coding sequence is TGTGCCACCAGCAGAGTGGGGTCCTCCTACGAGCAGTACTTC. This codes for CATSRVGSSYEQYF.

The gene calls are TRBV4-1 and TRBJ1-3; D gene uncertain. Deletions cut 6 bases from V and 0 bases from J, with 9 bases between. Germline V gives CDR1 MGHRA, CDR2 YSYEKL. This CDR3 has 14 amino acids. This CDR3 is CASRSTRSGNTIYF. The CDR3 DNA reads TGCGCCAGCAGAAGTACGCGCTCTGGAAACACCATATATTTT.

Ten or more counts support this clonotype. The chain carries TRBV20-1 and TRBJ2-5; possible D gene TRBD1, 6 bases. The CDR3 is made up of 14 amino acids. Germline V gene sequence: CDR1 DFQATT, CDR2 SNEGSKA (reference sequence). Trimming removed 5 bases at V and 5 bases at J, with 18 bases between. The CDR3 is CSARQQGPGETQYF. Here the CDR3 DNA reads TGCAGTGCTCGACAACAGGGACCGGGTGAGACCCAGTACTTC.

This chain links TRBV4-1 with TRBJ1-2; D is unclear. V lost 2 bases and J lost 5, with 12 bases in between. The CDR3 loop spans 14 amino acids. Germline values: CDR1 MGHRA, CDR2 YSYEKL. This CDR3 reads CASSQQGRKYGYTF. The CDR3 bases are TGCGCCAGCAGCCAACAAGGACGGAAATATGGCTACACCTTC.